Here is one T cell receptor beta chain with its context. This study enrolled people aged about 18 to 100 from about 24 US geographic areas. Cohorts were based on clinical histories the participants reported. Source study methods: The authors estimated nucleated cell counts from reference gene primer amplification. Sequencing used immunoSEQ multiplex PCR; TCRdb keeps in-frame clones, though not all of them. The V and J calls and the clone size are those of that table, but D and trimming were determined from the DNA. The data contain under 500,000 clones, about 85% of them singletons. The sample belongs to a study of blood T cell repertoires in COVID-19. Germline-derived CDR1 and CDR2 are MDHEN and SYDVKM. The CDR3 contains 18 residues. Losses at the gene ends were 4 bases for V and 2 bases for J; bases not matched to a gene: 9.

Sample: PBMCs or T cells enriched from blood (not recorded which). The clonotype comes from a woman aged 18 to 35 with acute COVID-19. This sequence joins TRBV28 and TRBJ2-3; 13 bases map to TRBD2. The CDR3 DNA is TGTGCCAGCAGTTCCGGGACTAGCGGGGTTATCCACACAGATACGCAGTATTTT. Amino acid sequence: CASSSGTSGVIHTDTQYF. The variable domain in full, with the rest retrieved from reference TRBV28 and TRBJ2-3, is DVKVTQSSRYLVKRTGEKVFLECVQDMDHENMFWYRQDPGLGLRLIYFSYDVKMKEKGDIPEGYSVSREKKERFSLILESASTNQTSMYLCASSSGTSGVIHTDTQYFGPGTRLTVL.